One sample yielded the 17 T cell receptor beta chains listed below, sequenced in a study of vaccination and CD4 T cells after COVID-19. Antigens for these TCRs are unknown. Treatment denoted: approximately nine-day PBMC culture with coronavirus spike peptide pools or control peptides (ViraFEST assay). Ahead of the COVID-19 pandemic (2011-2018), the CD4+ T cells of the unexposed donor were collected. Cultured CD4+ T cell DNA underwent sequencing with the Oncomine TCR Beta short-read assay. CD4+ T cells were cultured, and genomic DNA was extracted from them. TCRdb reprocessed the PCR reads via MiXCR and lists one record per CDR3 protein. This sample has roughly 11,000 distinct CDR3 sequences, with 30% to 50% found just once. Sequencing used CD4+ T cells from blood, cultured in vitro. The receptors stem from a human donor in good health.

This clonotype was counted only a few times. The V and J genes are TRBV6-2 or TRBV6-3 and TRBJ2-5; 11 bases are shared with TRBD2. Looked up from germline, CDR1 is MNHEY and CDR2 is SVGEGT. J gave up 5 bases and V 8 bases, and 7 bases lay outside the gene matches. CDR3 size: 14 residues. The DNA of the CDR3 is TGTGCCAGCCTAGCGGGAGGTCCGGGGGAGACCCAGTACTTC. Residues: CASLAGGPGETQYF.

This clonotype was recorded once. The chain links TRBV18 to TRBJ1-1, with unresolved D. V dropped 5 bases and J dropped 1 base, with 11 bases sitting between them. Germline-derived CDR1 and CDR2 are KGHSH and LQKENI. This CDR3 contains 14 residues. This CDR3 reads CASSTNTANTEAFF. As DNA, the CDR3 is TGTGCCAGCTCAACGAATACAGCGAACACTGAAGCTTTCTTT.

Only a few counts were recorded for this clonotype. The chain is built from TRBV28 and TRBJ2-7, with D unresolved. V was shortened by 5 bases and J by 4 bases, with 21 bases between the two germline ends. The CDR3 contains 16 residues. Germline V gene lookup returns CDR1 MDHEN and CDR2 SYDVKM. The CDR3 bases are TGTGCCAGCAGTGAAGCCACCCTACTAAGCTCTTACGAGCAGTACTTC. Its translation: CASSEATLLSSYEQYF.

The V gene is TRBV7-2, the J gene TRBJ2-3, with TRBD2 identical over 8 bases. Unmatched junction bases numbered 11, after V lost 7 bases and J lost 5 bases. This CDR3 is 15 amino acids long. Germline-derived CDR1 and CDR2 are SGHTA and FQGNSA. The CDR3 nucleotides read TGTGCCAGCACCCCGACGGGGGGGAGTATAGATACGCAGTATTTT. It specifies CASTPTGGSIDTQYF.

This clonotype was seen a handful of times. V is TRBV20-1 and J is TRBJ2-1; maybe TRBD2 (5 bases). With 6 bases removed from V and 4 bases from J, the gap between germline ends came to 16 bases. The CDR3 totals 14 residues. Germline CDR1 DFQATT, CDR2 SNEGSKA (reference sequence). CDR3 DNA: TGCAGTGCCCGGGGTCAGGAGCTATACAATGAGCAGTTCTTC. Its translation: CSARGQELYNEQFF.

This clonotype has more than one count but fewer than ten. V gene TRBV4-1 combines with J gene TRBJ1-6, with D possibly matching TRBD1 (5 bases). Trimming shortened V by 4 bases and J by 6 bases, and 13 bases separated the two germline ends. There are 15 residues in the CDR3. The germline gives CDR1 MGHRA, CDR2 YSYEKL. The CDR3 spells CASSLERDLNSPLHF. The DNA for the CDR3 is TGCGCCAGCAGCCTTGAACGGGACCTTAATTCACCCCTCCACTTT.

The chain recombines TRBV19 with TRBJ2-1; D uncertain. Trimming shortened V by 1 base and J by 4 bases, and 5 bases separated the two germline ends. The V gene's germline CDR1 is LNHDA and CDR2 SQIVND (reference sequence). This CDR3 contains 13 residues. CDR3 DNA: TGTGCCAGTAGTATAGGTCCGTACAATGAGCAGTTCTTC. Its translation is CASSIGPYNEQFF.

The chain recombines TRBV7-3 with TRBJ2-2, with D possibly TRBD1 on 5 matching bases. The CDR3 totals 13 residues. Trimming took 8 bases from V and 4 from J, leaving 11 bases between them. CDR1 SGHTA and CDR2 FQGTGA come from the germline V gene. The CDR3 loop reads CASGRQLTGELFF. In DNA, the CDR3 is TGTGCCAGCGGACGACAGCTCACCGGGGAGCTGTTTTTT.

The sample holds a few counts of this clonotype. The chain has TRBV19 and TRBJ2-1; D remains unclear. The CDR3 has 13 amino acids. Germline assignment: CDR1 LNHDA and CDR2 SQIVND (reference sequence). V shed 8 bases and J shed 7 bases, with 15 bases lying between them. Written as DNA, the CDR3 is TGTGCCAGTGGACCCTACCAACGGAATGAGCAGTTCTTC. This gives the protein CASGPYQRNEQFF.

This clonotype was observed a few times. In DNA, the CDR3 is TGTGCCAGCAGTTACTCGGCCCCCACTGAAGCTTTCTTT. The encoded protein is CASSYSAPTEAFF. This chain uses TRBV6-5 with TRBJ1-1; D uncertain. Trimming cost V 0 bases and J 4 bases, with 6 bases left between them. The CDR3 length is 13 residues. Germline V lookup: CDR1 MNHEY, CDR2 SVGAGI.

This clonotype came up a few times. The J gene is TRBJ2-7, the V gene TRBV15; 11 bases fit TRBD2. V lost 2 bases to trimming and J lost 5 bases; unmatched junction nucleotides: 5. Per the germline V gene, CDR1 is LNHNV and CDR2 is YYDKDF (reference sequence). The CDR3 length is 15 residues. The CDR3 DNA is TGTGCCACCAGCAGACAGACTAGCGGGATGGACGAGCAGTACTTC. Protein: CATSRQTSGMDEQYF.

This chain joins TRBV5-6 and TRBJ2-7, with unresolved D. Germline CDR1 reads SGHDT; CDR2 reads YYEEEE. Trimming stripped 0 bases from V and 6 bases from J, with 13 bases between. The CDR3 extends over 14 amino acids. CDR3: CASSLANKGSEQYF. The CDR3 DNA reads TGTGCCAGCAGCTTGGCGAATAAGGGATCCGAGCAGTACTTC. Complete variable domain (other parts from reference TRBV5-6 and TRBJ2-7): DAGVTQSPTHLIKTRGQQVTLRCSPKSGHDTVSWYQQALGQGPQFIFQYYEEEERQRGNFPDRFSGHQFPNYSSELNVNALLLGDSALYLCASSLANKGSEQYFGPGTRLTVT.

This clonotype was picked up a small number of times. The rearrangement uses TRBV27 and TRBJ2-7; unclear D gene. This CDR3 is built from 14 residues. Trimming took 7 bases from V and 4 from J, leaving 17 bases between them. Germline V CDR1 and CDR2: MNHEY, SMNVEV (reference sequence). The CDR3 region has the DNA TGTGCCAGCACCATCGTAAGGGTGGGGTACGAGCAGTACTTC. Encoded protein: CASTIVRVGYEQYF.

The V and J genes are TRBV28 and TRBJ1-5; 8 bases are a match to TRBD1. Germline values: CDR1 MDHEN, CDR2 SYDVKM. The length of the CDR3 is 17 residues. V shed 6 bases and J 0 bases; nucleotides not matched to a gene: 10. CDR3 amino acids: CASSAPGQVYSNQPQHF. CDR3 coding DNA: TGTGCCAGCAGCGCTCCGGGACAGGTCTATAGCAATCAGCCCCAGCATTTT.

In its sample, this clonotype was seen a few times. V is TRBV27 and J is TRBJ2-2; 9 bases line up with TRBD2. The V gene end was trimmed by 6 bases and the J gene end by 3 bases; junction bases not matched to a gene: 11. The CDR3 consists of 17 residues. Per germline, CDR1 MNHEY and CDR2 SMNVEV (reference sequence). CDR3 sequence reads: CASSALSGRNYTGELFF. CDR3 bases: TGTGCCAGCAGCGCTCTCAGCGGGAGGAATTACACCGGGGAGCTGTTTTTT.

The rearrangement links TRBV6-1 to TRBJ1-1; D is possibly TRBD1 (5 bases). The length of the CDR3 is 12 residues. Germline CDR1 reads MNHNS; CDR2 reads SASEGT. The germline V and J ends were trimmed by 7 bases and 4 bases, with 10 bases remaining between them. CDR3 sequence (DNA): TGTGCCAGCACAAGACAGACCACTGAAGCTTTCTTT. Amino acid sequence: CASTRQTTEAFF.

V is TRBV20-1 and J is TRBJ2-2; D tentatively reads TRBD1 or TRBD2 (5 bases each). This CDR3 region has 14 residues. The V and J ends lost 2 bases and 1 base respectively, with 8 bases between them. The V gene's germline CDR1 is DFQATT and CDR2 SNEGSKA (reference sequence). The CDR3 spells CSARLGVNTGELFF. CDR3 nucleotide sequence: TGCAGTGCTAGATTGGGGGTGAACACCGGGGAGCTGTTTTTT.